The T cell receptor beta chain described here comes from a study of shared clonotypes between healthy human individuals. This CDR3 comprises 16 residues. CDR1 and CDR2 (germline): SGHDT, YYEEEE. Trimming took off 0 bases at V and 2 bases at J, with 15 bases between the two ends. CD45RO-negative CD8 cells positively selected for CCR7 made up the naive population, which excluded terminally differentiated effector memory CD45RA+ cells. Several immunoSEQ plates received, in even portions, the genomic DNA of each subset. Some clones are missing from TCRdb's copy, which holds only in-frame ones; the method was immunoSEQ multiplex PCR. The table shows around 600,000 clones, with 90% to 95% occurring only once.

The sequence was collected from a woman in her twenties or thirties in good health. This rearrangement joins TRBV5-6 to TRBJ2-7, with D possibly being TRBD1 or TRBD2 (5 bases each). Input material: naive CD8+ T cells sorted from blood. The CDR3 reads CASSLATGTVAYEQYF. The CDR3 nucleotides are TGTGCCAGCAGCTTGGCCACCGGGACCGTAGCCTACGAGCAGTACTTC.